This TCR beta chain originates from a study of a mutant IDH1 vaccine in newly diagnosed glioma. TCRdb's copy holds only in-frame clones and misses some; the assay was immunoSEQ multiplex PCR. The table lists over 55,000 clones, around 90% of them singletons. Indicated time point: week 5, during vaccination. Vaccine doses each comprised 300 ug of mutant IDH1 20-mer peptide, with topical imiquimod. To note about this clone: Its antigen is unknown.

V was shortened by 1 base and J by 4 bases, with 13 bases between the two germline ends. CDR1 is SGHDN, CDR2 FVKESK, per germline. CDR3 length: 15 residues. The V gene is TRBV14, the J gene TRBJ1-2; D may be TRBD1 (6 bases). Sequenced material: PBMCs, taken from a glioma patient whose treatment included an IDH1 peptide vaccine. The receptor's source is a woman aged 35 to 49 with glioma. The CDR3: CASSQGSQGTYGYTF. The CDR3 DNA is TGTGCCAGCAGCCAAGGATCACAGGGAACCTATGGCTACACCTTC. The entire variable domain, with the rest obtained from reference TRBV14 and TRBJ1-2, is as follows: EAGVTQFPSHSVIEKGQTVTLRCDPISGHDNLYWYRRVMGKEIKFLLHFVKESKQDESGMPNNRFLAERTGGTYSTLKVQPAELEDSGVYFCASSQGSQGTYGYTFGSGTRLTVV.